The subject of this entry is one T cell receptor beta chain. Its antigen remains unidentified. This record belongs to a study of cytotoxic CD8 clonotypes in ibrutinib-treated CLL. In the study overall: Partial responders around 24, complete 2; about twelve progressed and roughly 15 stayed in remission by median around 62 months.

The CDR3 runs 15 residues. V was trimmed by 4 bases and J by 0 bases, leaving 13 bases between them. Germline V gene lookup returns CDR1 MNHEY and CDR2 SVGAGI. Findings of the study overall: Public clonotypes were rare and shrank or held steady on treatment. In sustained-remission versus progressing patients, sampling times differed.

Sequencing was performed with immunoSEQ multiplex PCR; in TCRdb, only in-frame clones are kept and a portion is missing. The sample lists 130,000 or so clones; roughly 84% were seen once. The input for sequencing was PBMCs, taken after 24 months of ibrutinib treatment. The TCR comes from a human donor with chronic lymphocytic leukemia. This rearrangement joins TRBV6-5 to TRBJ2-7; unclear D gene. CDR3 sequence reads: CASSSYGTDSYEQYF. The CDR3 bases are TGTGCCAGCAGTTCCTATGGCACAGACTCCTACGAGCAGTACTTC.